Below are 12 T cell receptor beta chains sequenced from a single sample in a study of T cell clones after liver transplantation. Assay used: immunoSEQ multiplex PCR; TCRdb lists only in-frame clones, some missing. The sample includes 70,000 to 95,000 clones, approximately 87% seen only once; the top ten take 2.8%. This material consisted of CD4+ T cells from blood, taken at the 22-month timepoint. The receptors shown here come from a human patient who received a liver transplant. Part of the T cell pool may stem from the graft donor.

The rearrangement uses TRBV5-4 and TRBJ1-6, with a possible D match to TRBD1 (6 bases). V dropped 2 bases and J dropped 10 bases, with 10 bases sitting between them. The CDR3 is 13 residues long. In germline, CDR1 is SGHNT, CDR2 YYREEE (reference sequence). CDR3 amino acids: CASSLQGDSPLHF. In DNA, the CDR3 is TGTGCCAGCAGCTTACAGGGCGACTCACCCCTCCACTTT.

This chain joins TRBV29-1 and TRBJ1-4, with a possible D match to TRBD1 (5 bases). The CDR3 covers 12 residues. V was trimmed by 4 bases and J by 5 bases, leaving 8 bases between them. CDR1 and CDR2 from the germline V gene are SQVTM and ANQGSEA. DNA of the CDR3: TGCAGCGTTGCCAGGGCAAATGAAAAACTGTTTTTT. It yields the protein CSVARANEKLFF.

J is TRBJ1-5 and V is TRBV27; the D is unclear. V dropped 2 bases and J dropped 0 bases, with 11 bases sitting between them. The CDR3 has 16 amino acids. Germline values: CDR1 MNHEY, CDR2 SMNVEV (reference sequence). The DNA of the CDR3 is TGTGCCAGCAGTTTACCTGGAATCATTAGCAATCAGCCCCAGCATTTT. Translation gives CASSLPGIISNQPQHF.

The CDR3 protein is CSLTCQETQYF. CDR3 DNA: TGCAGTTTGACGTGCCAAGAGACCCAGTACTTC. The chain is built from TRBV20-1 and TRBJ2-5; D is unclear. The CDR3 consists of 11 residues. Between the trimmed V and J ends, which lost 8 bases and 1 base, there was a span of 8 bases. From germline, CDR1 is DFQATT and CDR2 SNEGSKA (reference sequence).

This rearrangement joins TRBV20-1 to TRBJ2-5; D is ambiguous. The CDR3 runs 10 residues. The V end was cut by 2 bases, the J end by 5 bases, with 3 bases between. Germline-derived CDR1 and CDR2 are DFQATT and SNEGSKA (reference sequence). DNA of the CDR3: TGCAGTGCTAGATCGGAGACCCAGTACTTC. Translating gives CSARSETQYF.

This chain links TRBV11-2 with TRBJ2-5; 7 bases are a match to TRBD2. Trimming cost V 3 bases and J 3 bases; bases outside gene matches: 1. The CDR3 has 13 amino acids. Germline V gene sequence: CDR1 SGHAT, CDR2 FQNNGV. The CDR3 nucleotides are TGTGCCAGCAGCTTGGGGACTAAAGAGACCCAGTACTTC. Translating gives CASSLGTKETQYF.

The V gene is TRBV28, the J gene TRBJ1-1, with D hard to call. Germline lookup yields CDR1 MDHEN and CDR2 SYDVKM. This CDR3 is built from 15 residues. Trimming removed 1 base at V and 9 bases at J, with 18 bases between. CDR3 region: CASSLSGEGGDKAFF. CDR3 DNA: TGTGCCAGCAGTTTATCCGGCGAGGGTGGGGATAAAGCTTTCTTT.

The chain uses TRBV18 and TRBJ1-4; 9 bases are a match to TRBD1. Germline CDR1 reads KGHSH; CDR2 reads LQKENI. Losses at the gene ends were 6 bases for V and 0 bases for J; bases not matched to a gene: 5. The CDR3 runs to 16 residues. CDR3 loop: CASSRQGGATNEKLFF. DNA of the CDR3: TGTGCCAGCTCCCGACAGGGGGGTGCAACTAATGAAAAACTGTTTTTT.

The chain combines TRBV19 with TRBJ1-5, with D possibly being TRBD1 (5 bases). V lost 8 bases to trimming and J lost 5 bases, with 22 bases between them. This CDR3 region has 16 residues. Germline CDR1 LNHDA, CDR2 SQIVND (reference sequence). The CDR3 coding sequence is TGTGCCAGTCTTCGGAGGGGAATGGACCGAGATCAGCCCCAGCATTTT. It codes for CASLRRGMDRDQPQHF.

The chain is built from TRBV9 and TRBJ2-7; the D gene is possibly TRBD2 (6 bases). The CDR3 length is 15 residues. CDR1 and CDR2 (germline): SGDLS, YYNGEE. The V end lost 3 bases, the J end lost 1 base, and 14 bases lay between the germline ends. The CDR3: CASSGGSGDSYEQYF. The CDR3 DNA follows: TGTGCCAGCAGCGGGGGGTCGGGGGATTCCTACGAGCAGTACTTC.

There are a few counts of this clone. The genes are TRBV18 and TRBJ1-3; unclear D gene. The CDR3 has 13 residues. V dropped 0 bases and J dropped 4 bases, with 4 bases sitting between them. CDR1 and CDR2 from the germline V gene are KGHSH and LQKENI. Written as DNA, the CDR3 is TGTGCCAGCTCACCACCAGGGGGAAACACCATATATTTT. Translating it yields CASSPPGGNTIYF.

J is TRBJ1-4 and V is TRBV7-6; 7 bases line up with TRBD1. V shed 4 bases and J 8 bases; nucleotides not matched to a gene: 4. The germline CDR1 and CDR2 sequences are SGHVS and FNYEAQ. The CDR3 runs to 13 residues. CDR3 bases: TGTGCCAGCAGCTCCACAGGGGTCGAAAAACTGTTTTTT. Residues: CASSSTGVEKLFF.